Given below is one T cell receptor (beta chain) in context. This entry is derived from a study of blood T cell repertoires in COVID-19. Clones were sequenced by immunoSEQ multiplex PCR, and TCRdb holds only the in-frame ones, with some missing. Of about 210,000 clones in the sample, around 90% were seen once. Trimming cost V 9 bases and J 0 bases, with 12 bases left between them. Germline assignment: CDR1 SNHLY and CDR2 FYNNEI. This CDR3 has 15 amino acids. This receptor was obtained from a man between 18 and 29 years old with acute COVID-19. Sequences were obtained from PBMCs or T cells enriched from blood (not recorded which). The chain joins TRBV2 to TRBJ2-6; D is unclear. CDR3 nucleotides: TGTGCCAGTCCCGAACAGACCTCTGGGGCCAACGTCCTGACTTTC. Translating it yields CASPEQTSGANVLTF.